Each of the 18 T cell receptor beta chains below was sequenced from the same sample in a study of CD8+ T cells in alopecia areata. RNA extraction was followed by reverse transcription into cDNA, which acted as the sequencing template. TCRdb keeps only in-frame clones here, not all; method: immunoSEQ multiplex PCR. The sample holds 140,000 to 150,000 clones; 40% to 50% are singletons and the top ten take 6.5% to 7.5%. The specimen sequenced was CD4+ T cells sorted from blood. All receptors come from a human donor with alopecia areata.

This clone came up a few times. The chain is built from TRBV19 and TRBJ2-1, with a tentative D call TRBD1 (6 bases). This CDR3 comprises 14 residues. Germline V gene lookup returns CDR1 LNHDA and CDR2 SQIVND (reference sequence). Trimming removed 7 bases from V and 1 base from J, with 11 bases in between. The chain's CDR3 is CASKRTDSYNEQFF. CDR3 coding DNA: TGTGCCAGTAAGAGGACAGATTCCTACAATGAGCAGTTCTTC.

This clone was observed a few times. The chain recombines TRBV29-1 with TRBJ2-3; TRBD2 aligns across 10 bases. The junction had 8 bases not matched to a gene; V was cut back by 4 bases and J by 1 base. CDR1 is SQVTM and CDR2 is ANQGSEA in the germline V gene. This CDR3 region has 16 residues. This chain's CDR3 is CSVGGTSASRTDTQYF. CDR3 in DNA: TGCAGCGTTGGCGGGACTAGCGCCTCTCGCACAGATACGCAGTATTTT.

The chain uses TRBV6-5 and TRBJ1-1; possibly TRBD1 for D (5 bases). Germline values: CDR1 MNHEY, CDR2 SVGAGI. This CDR3 spans 14 amino acids. V was trimmed by 6 bases and J by 1 base, leaving 12 bases between them. CDR3 sequence: CASSIKQENTEAFF. CDR3 nucleotides: TGTGCCAGCAGCATAAAACAGGAGAACACTGAAGCTTTCTTT.

The CDR3 nucleotides are TGTGCCAGCCGTGCAACAGGGAGCTCCTACGAGCAGTACTTC. It is translated as CASRATGSSYEQYF. The chain employs TRBV6-4 and TRBJ2-7, with TRBD1 as a possible D gene (6 bases). The CDR3 has 14 amino acids. Looked up from germline, CDR1 is MRHNA and CDR2 is SNTAGT. V was pared by 8 bases and J by 0 bases, with 14 bases between.

This chain joins TRBV4-1 and TRBJ2-2, with TRBD2 matching 8 bases. The CDR3 extends over 17 amino acids. The V segment lost 5 bases and the J segment 5 bases; nucleotides outside the gene matches: 13. From germline, CDR1 is MGHRA and CDR2 YSYEKL. CDR3 in amino acids: CASSSPAGGPRTGELFF. For the CDR3, the DNA is TGCGCCAGCAGCTCCCCGGCGGGAGGACCTCGTACCGGGGAGCTGTTTTTT.

This clone occurred a few times. CDR3 DNA sequence: TGCAGCGTTGTCGGGGGGGGAAGCACAGATACGCAGTATTTT. This codes for CSVVGGGSTDTQYF. J is TRBJ2-3 and V is TRBV29-1; 8 bases line up with TRBD2. CDR1 and CDR2 (germline): SQVTM, ANQGSEA. Germline trimming cut 4 bases from V and 0 bases from J; bases unmatched to any gene: 3. CDR3 size: 14 residues.

The chain recombines TRBV5-1 with TRBJ2-7; perhaps TRBD2 as D (6 bases). This CDR3 region has 13 residues. V dropped 3 bases and J dropped 7 bases, with 14 bases sitting between them. Per the germline V gene, CDR1 is SGHRS and CDR2 is YFSETQ. CDR3 amino acids: CASSSGDPVEQYF. The CDR3 DNA is TGCGCCAGCAGCTCGGGGGACCCCGTGGAGCAGTACTTC.

This clone was counted only a few times. The chain joins TRBV9 to TRBJ2-6; D gene unclear. The CDR3 totals 12 residues. Deletions cut 0 bases from V and 8 bases from J, with 3 bases between. CDR1 SGDLS and CDR2 YYNGEE come from the germline V gene. CDR3 region: CASSVVTNVLTF. The CDR3 DNA follows: TGTGCCAGCAGCGTAGTAACCAACGTCCTGACTTTC.

The chain has TRBV7-6 and TRBJ1-5, with D perhaps TRBD1 (5 bases). The germline V gene encodes CDR1 SGHVS and CDR2 FNYEAQ. Trimming left V 5 bases short and J 9 bases short, with 23 bases between. CDR3 length: 16 residues. CDR3 sequence: CASSQGADTQVWPQHF. Written as DNA, the CDR3 is TGTGCCAGCAGCCAAGGGGCTGACACTCAGGTTTGGCCCCAGCATTTT.

The chain uses TRBV15 and TRBJ2-5, with 10 bases matching TRBD2. Germline assignment: CDR1 LNHNV and CDR2 YYDKDF (reference sequence). With 3 bases clipped from V and 7 bases from J, the junction kept 11 bases outside the gene matches. CDR3 size: 16 residues. In DNA, the CDR3 is TGTGCCACCAGCAGCGCCCTAGCGGGAGCAGCGGGGACCCAGTACTTC. As protein: CATSSALAGAAGTQYF.

In its sample, this clone was seen a few times. The chain links TRBV28 to TRBJ1-1, with 7 bases lining up with TRBD1. This CDR3 spans 14 amino acids. V lost 1 base to trimming and J lost 6 bases; unmatched junction nucleotides: 5. Germline values: CDR1 MDHEN, CDR2 SYDVKM. The CDR3 DNA is TGTGCCAGCAGTTTATTCCACAGGGGAGCTGAAGCTTTCTTT. This encodes CASSLFHRGAEAFF. Using reference TRBV28 and TRBJ1-1 for the parts outside the CDR3, the full variable domain is DVKVTQSSRYLVKRTGEKVFLECVQDMDHENMFWYRQDPGLGLRLIYFSYDVKMKEKGDIPEGYSVSREKKERFSLILESASTNQTSMYLCASSLFHRGAEAFFGQGTRLTVV.

The V call is TRBV5-6, the J call TRBJ2-1; D gene unclear. Germline CDR1 reads SGHDT; CDR2 reads YYEEEE. CDR3 length: 15 residues. The V and J ends lost 4 bases and 6 bases respectively, with 17 bases between them. CDR3 sequence reads: CASSRVLGFLNEQFF. The DNA of the CDR3 is TGTGCCAGCAGCCGGGTGCTAGGGTTCCTCAATGAGCAGTTCTTC.

The gene calls are TRBV7-6 and TRBJ1-1, with D uncertain. The CDR3 has 12 amino acids. Between the trimmed V and J ends, which lost 5 bases and 2 bases, there was a span of 6 bases. Germline lookup yields CDR1 SGHVS and CDR2 FNYEAQ. This chain's CDR3 is CASSPTNTEAFF. The CDR3, as DNA: TGTGCCAGCAGCCCAACCAACACTGAAGCTTTCTTT.

V gene TRBV29-1 combines with J gene TRBJ1-2, with D tentatively TRBD1 (6 bases). V was clipped by 5 bases and J by 6 bases, with 13 bases between them. This CDR3 contains 12 residues. CDR1 and CDR2 from the germline V gene are SQVTM and ANQGSEA. The CDR3 is CSVTGAWNGYTF. CDR3 in DNA: TGCAGCGTTACGGGGGCTTGGAATGGCTACACCTTC.

This clone was observed a handful of times. The V and J genes are TRBV28 and TRBJ2-6; possibly TRBD1 for D (5 bases). The CDR3 consists of 14 residues. The V gene's germline CDR1 is MDHEN and CDR2 SYDVKM. V was clipped by 3 bases and J by 4 bases, with 7 bases between them. The CDR3 nucleotides are TGTGCCAGCAGTTTGACAGCCGGGGCCAACGTCCTGACTTTC. This gives the protein CASSLTAGANVLTF.

V usage is TRBV4-1 and J usage is TRBJ2-7, with 7 bases identical to TRBD1. Trimming removed 1 base from V and 3 bases from J; junction bases left unmatched: 9. Per germline, CDR1 MGHRA and CDR2 YSYEKL. CDR3 length equals 16 residues. The CDR3 loop reads CASSQGGTVHLYEQYF. CDR3 nucleotides: TGCGCCAGCAGCCAAGGTGGGACAGTCCACCTCTACGAGCAGTACTTC.

This clone was counted between two and nine times. The V call is TRBV6-5, the J call TRBJ1-5; possibly TRBD1 for D (5 bases). The CDR3 is made up of 12 amino acids. The germline CDR1 and CDR2 sequences are MNHEY and SVGAGI. Deletions cut 6 bases from V and 7 bases from J, with 10 bases between. CDR3 DNA: TGTGCCAGCAGGACGACAGTCCAGCCCCAGCATTTT. It yields the protein CASRTTVQPQHF.

This clone was detected a few times. Here the CDR3 reads CAWKRVGGRGRTGELFF. The CDR3 DNA reads TGTGCCTGGAAACGGGTCGGCGGGAGGGGTCGGACCGGGGAGCTGTTTTTT. V gene TRBV30 combines with J gene TRBJ2-2; 9 bases align to TRBD2. J was trimmed by 5 bases and V by 4 bases; bases with no gene match: 14. The CDR3 length is 17 residues. Germline V CDR1 and CDR2: GTSNPN, SVGIG (reference sequence).